This T cell receptor beta chain appears in the sequencing data of a study of OX40 agonist ivuxolimab in advanced cancers. Study overall: Treatment received earlier with anti-PD-1, anti-PD-L1 or anti-CTLA-4 agents was allowed, and under 50% had some.

CDR1 is ENHRY, CDR2 SYGVKD, per germline. After removal of 4 bases from V and 5 bases from J, the junction contained 8 bases not matched to a gene. The CDR3 covers 14 residues. The data were produced by immunoSEQ multiplex PCR, yet TCRdb's version contains in-frame clones alone and is incomplete. Here the sample spans some 150,000 clones, 90% being singletons. Details on this clone: As yet, its antigen is unknown.

Overall study findings and caveats: Among the lowest peripheral clonal expansion occurred in 0.1-3.0 mg/kg partial responders. A proportion of nonresponders additionally exhibited low normalized T-cell clonal expansion.

Researchers took blood at baseline, on cycle 4 day 1, and on cycle 7 day 1. J is TRBJ2-7 and V is TRBV10-3; TRBD1 aligns across 7 bases. This specimen consisted of CD4+ or CD8+ T cells sorted from blood, obtained in a trial of the OX40 agonist ivuxolimab. The sequence derives from an adult with an advanced solid tumor such as melanoma, head and neck, liver or kidney cancer. The CDR3 DNA reads TGTGCCATCAGTGGTGGACAGGCGACCGACGAGCAGTACTTC. It specifies CAISGGQATDEQYF.